Detailed here is one T cell receptor beta chain. Its antigen is not identified. A minimum of 5 micrograms of total RNA was extracted per sample. The germline CDR1 and CDR2 sequences are SGHRS and YFSETQ. V shed 0 bases and J shed 7 bases, with 17 bases lying between them. The CDR3 spans 15 residues. This specimen comes from a study of blood T cells in healthy people across ages. A second PCR, run for about 6 to 11 cycles, used a sample-barcoded 5' primer plus a J-beta primer mix. Researchers report that each sample yielded at least 3 million CDR3-containing paired-end reads. From the 5' RACE reads, TCRdb called clonotypes with MiXCR, one entry per CDR3 protein. The data show 650,000 to 1,000,000 distinct CDR3 sequences, with less than 60% seen just once and roughly 18% held by the top ten. Notes on the study in general: With age, beta diversity per million T cells declined roughly linearly, significantly by 40 to 50. In long-lived donors, naive CD4+ cell counts and diversity exceeded those of aged donors.

The sequenced material came from blood. V is TRBV5-1 and J is TRBJ2-7; TRBD2 is a possible D gene (6 bases). The receptor comes from an elderly man in good health. The CDR3 loop is CASSLDAGRMSEQYF. The CDR3 coding sequence is TGCGCCAGCAGCTTGGATGCGGGAAGGATGAGTGAGCAGTACTTC.